The rows below give T cell receptor beta chains drawn from one sample of a study of shared clonotypes between healthy human individuals. Data came from immunoSEQ multiplex PCR; TCRdb stores just in-frame clones and leaves some out. The table shows over 700,000 clones, with approximately 72% occurring only once. Sequencing was done on a sample of memory CD4+ T cells sorted from blood. The source of these receptors is a woman aged 25 to 39 in good health. CDR3s include the opening cysteine and the closing phenylalanine or tryptophan. A D gene is named only where the DNA matches it firmly. Expanded clones get a size class; other rows say once, few or many, or leave the size out.

TRBJ2-5	TRBV7-6	-	-	CASSLGATYQETQYF	TGTGCCAGCAGCTTAGGGGCGACTTATCAAGAGACCCAGTACTTC
TRBJ2-3	TRBV4-2	-	-	CASSLRQITDTQYF	TGTGCCAGCAGCCTCCGACAGATCACAGATACGCAGTATTTT
TRBJ1-1	TRBV10-2	-	-	CASSEEAFAEAFF	TGCGCCAGCAGTGAAGAGGCGTTTGCTGAAGCTTTCTTT
TRBJ2-1	TRBV23-1	-	TRBD1	CASTEDRGSYNEQFF	TGCGCCAGCACCGAGGACAGGGGGTCCTACAATGAGCAGTTCTTC
TRBJ2-3	TRBV2	many	-	CASSADYTDTQYF	TGTGCCAGCAGCGCCGATTACACAGATACGCAGTATTTT
TRBJ2-5	TRBV25-1	-	-	CASSEVVGDSGETQYF	TGTGCCAGCAGTGAAGTCGTAGGGGATAGCGGAGAGACCCAGTACTTC
TRBJ2-5	TRBV19	-	TRBD2	CASSILAGARETQYF	TGTGCCAGTAGTATACTAGCGGGAGCCCGAGAGACCCAGTACTTC
TRBJ2-7	TRBV6-6	-	-	CASRRDFSSYEQYF	TGTGCCAGCAGAAGGGATTTTAGCTCCTACGAGCAGTACTTC
TRBJ2-7	TRBV20-1	-	-	CSARAQREQYF	TGCAGTGCTAGGGCACAACGCGAGCAGTACTTC
TRBJ2-7	TRBV4-1	-	-	CASSQTGTGAYEQYF	TGCGCCAGCAGCCAAACCGGGACGGGAGCCTACGAGCAGTACTTC
TRBJ2-1	TRBV21-1	many	-	CASSKPQGTYNEQFF	TGTGCCAGCAGCAAACCGCAGGGAACCTACAATGAGCAGTTCTTC
TRBJ2-1	TRBV4-1	-	TRBD2	CASSQVSTSGTFF	TGCGCCAGCAGCCAAGTTTCGACTAGCGGGACTTTCTTC
TRBJ2-3	TRBV27	-	-	CASSLRQFTDTQYF	TGTGCCAGCAGTTTAAGGCAGTTCACAGATACGCAGTATTTT
TRBJ2-5	TRBV6-5	-	TRBD2	CASGLAGVRETQYF	TGTGCCAGCGGACTAGCGGGAGTAAGGGAGACCCAGTACTTC
TRBJ2-3	TRBV19	once	TRBD2	CASLAGGYTDTQYF	TGTGCCAGTTTAGCGGGAGGCTACACAGATACGCAGTATTTT
TRBJ2-1	TRBV11-2	-	TRBD2	CASSLAGGLGEQFF	TGTGCCAGCAGCTTGGCGGGAGGGCTGGGTGAGCAGTTCTTC